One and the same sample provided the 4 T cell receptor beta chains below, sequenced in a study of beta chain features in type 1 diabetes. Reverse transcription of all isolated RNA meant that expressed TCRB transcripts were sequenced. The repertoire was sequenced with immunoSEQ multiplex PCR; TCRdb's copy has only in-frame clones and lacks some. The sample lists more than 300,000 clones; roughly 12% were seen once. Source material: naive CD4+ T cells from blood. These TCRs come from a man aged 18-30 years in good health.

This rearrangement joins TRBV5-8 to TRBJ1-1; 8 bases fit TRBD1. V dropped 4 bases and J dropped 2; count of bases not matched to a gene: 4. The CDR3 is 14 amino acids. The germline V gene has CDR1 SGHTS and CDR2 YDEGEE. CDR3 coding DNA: TGTGCCAGCAGCCACAGGGGGGTAAACACTGAAGCTTTCTTT. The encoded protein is CASSHRGVNTEAFF. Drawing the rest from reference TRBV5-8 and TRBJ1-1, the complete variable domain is EAGVTQSPTHLIKTRGQQATLRCSPISGHTSVYWYQQALGLGLQFLLWYDEGEERNRGNFPPRFSGRQFPNYSSELNVNALELEDSALYLCASSHRGVNTEAFFGQGTRLTVV.

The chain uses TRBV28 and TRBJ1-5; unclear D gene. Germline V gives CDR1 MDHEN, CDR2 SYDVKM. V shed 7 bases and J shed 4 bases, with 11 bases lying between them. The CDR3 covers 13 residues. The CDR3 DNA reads TGTGCCAGCAAGAGATCGAGGAATCAGCCCCAGCATTTT. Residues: CASKRSRNQPQHF.

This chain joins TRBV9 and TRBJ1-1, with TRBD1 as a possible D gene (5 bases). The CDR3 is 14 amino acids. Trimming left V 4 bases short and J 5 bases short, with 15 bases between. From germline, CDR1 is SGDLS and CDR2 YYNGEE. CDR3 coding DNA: TGTGCCAGCAGCCCACAGGACCTGGTGACTGAAGCTTTCTTT. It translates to CASSPQDLVTEAFF.

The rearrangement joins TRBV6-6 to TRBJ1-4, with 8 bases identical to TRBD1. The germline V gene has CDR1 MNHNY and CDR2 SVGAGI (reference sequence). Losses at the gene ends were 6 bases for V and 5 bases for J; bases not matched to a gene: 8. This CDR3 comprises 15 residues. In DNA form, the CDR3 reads TGTGCCAGCAGCGGTTGGGACAGGACGAATGAAAAACTGTTTTTT. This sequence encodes CASSGWDRTNEKLFF.